The rows below give T cell receptor beta chains drawn from one sample of a study of blood T cells in healthy people across ages. One entry per CDR3 protein, called by TCRdb with MiXCR from the 5' RACE reads. In the table there are around 1,000,000 distinct CDR3 sequences, approximately 38% of which are singletons. Sequenced: blood. The receptor set was obtained from a man younger than 35 in good health. Each CDR3 is given with its conserved first and last residue.

V	CDR3
TRBV12-3/TRBV12-4	CATLARGQETQYF
TRBV9	CASSGPENTIYF
TRBV6-2/TRBV6-3	CASSYNRLSDSGANVPTF
TRBV20-1	CSARDFRGSISYNEQFF
TRBV9	CASSEGGADTQYF
TRBV20-1	CSAPQSGAGNQPQHF
TRBV20-1	CSTFRTGLSGYTF
TRBV12-3/TRBV12-4	CASSLAVTNEKLFF
TRBV4-1	CASSQYPGSSYNEQFF
TRBV3-1	CASSQVLAGDPDTGELFF
TRBV7-2	CASSIQRDRYNEQFF
TRBV12-3/TRBV12-4	CASSLGRPVAGYTF
TRBV19	CASSTGTGGKNIQYF
TRBV11-2	CASSLNSRLRYGYTF
TRBV25-1	CASSEWSVEGKTQYF
TRBV20-1	CSASRLPGRDSEAFF
TRBV9	CASSVERASTDTQYF
TRBV4-3	CASSQDIPPWDGYTF
TRBV6-5	CASSYRAEGYGYTF
TRBV28	CASSLWDRETDAQYF
TRBV7-2	CASSTILDTQYF
TRBV20-1	CSAERAGPYNEQFF
TRBV5-1	CASSLSPRYSGDTQYF
TRBV9	CASSASRALNTEAFF
TRBV12-3/TRBV12-4	CASSPSWTGGGGELFF
TRBV4-1	CASSGDVSNYGYTF
TRBV25-1	CASSEIVEREAFF
TRBV11-2	CASSFSRGTLYEQYF
TRBV7-2	CTSSLGGILNTEAFF
TRBV18	CASSPQSRASTDTQYF
TRBV4-2	CASSQVAGTANTGELFF
TRBV5-1	CASSYQIGNEQFF
TRBV11-3	CASSSRQNPYEQYF
TRBV30	CAWSFSGTATYEQYF
TRBV5-1	CASSLGGSPTNYGYTF
TRBV5-1	CASSLAPGTAETQYF
TRBV2	CASSGEGGKNEQFF
TRBV3-1	CASSQLRGYTF
TRBV4-3	CASSQDTRQGTGELFF
TRBV20-1	CSAASGELNEQFF
TRBV7-2	CASSFDGYTEAFF
TRBV29-1	CSVGGDTEAFF
TRBV3-1	CASSPFQHRSGRGAFF
TRBV12-3/TRBV12-4	CASSFALDRGSDNEQFF
TRBV5-6	CASSRLAVYEQYF
TRBV18	CASSPGIDRESGYTF
TRBV10-3	CAISESSAVVYGYTF
TRBV7-3	CASSFNRGVYEQYF
TRBV15	CATRAAGTNTEAFF
TRBV4-3	CASSQAESTGELFF
TRBV12-3/TRBV12-4	CASSQGNTLNSPLHF